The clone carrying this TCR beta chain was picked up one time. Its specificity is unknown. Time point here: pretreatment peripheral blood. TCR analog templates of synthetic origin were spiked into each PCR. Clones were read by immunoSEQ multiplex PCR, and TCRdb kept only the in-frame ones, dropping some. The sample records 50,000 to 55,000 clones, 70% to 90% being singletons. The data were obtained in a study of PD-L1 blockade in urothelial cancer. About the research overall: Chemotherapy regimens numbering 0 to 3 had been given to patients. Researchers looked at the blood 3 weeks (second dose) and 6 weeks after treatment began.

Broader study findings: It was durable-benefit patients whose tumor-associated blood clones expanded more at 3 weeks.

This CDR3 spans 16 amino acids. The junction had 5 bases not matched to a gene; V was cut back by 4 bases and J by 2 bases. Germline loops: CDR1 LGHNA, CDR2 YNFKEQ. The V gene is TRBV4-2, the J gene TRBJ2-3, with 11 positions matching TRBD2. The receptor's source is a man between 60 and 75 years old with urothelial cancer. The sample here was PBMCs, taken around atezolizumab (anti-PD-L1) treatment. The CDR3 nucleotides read TGTGCCAGCAGCCTACTAGCGGGAGTCACCACAGATACGCAGTATTTT. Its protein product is CASSLLAGVTTDTQYF.